The 5 T cell receptor beta chains presented below share a single source sample, sequenced in a study of T cells in Graves' hyperthyroidism and ophthalmopathy. Amplified regions were TCR beta CDR3 sequences from RNA transcripts. First-round RT-PCR targeting the TCR CDR3 was performed with the HTBI primer set. TCRdb passed the multiplex PCR reads through MiXCR, listing each CDR3 protein once. The sample consists of some 560,000 distinct CDR3 sequences, about 15% of them appearing once. The source material was blood. These receptor sequences come from a woman between 40 and 55 years old with Graves' hyperthyroidism.

This clonotype was picked up a small number of times. The chain has TRBV20-1 and TRBJ2-7; D not certain. Germline CDR1 reads DFQATT; CDR2 reads SNEGSKA (reference sequence). The CDR3 is made up of 13 amino acids. V dropped 0 bases and J dropped 6 bases, with 12 bases sitting between them. The CDR3: CSARDGQVPEQYF. In nucleotides, the CDR3 is TGCAGTGCTAGAGATGGCCAGGTCCCCGAGCAGTACTTC.

In its sample, this clonotype was seen a few times. The rearrangement links TRBV12-3 or TRBV12-4 to TRBJ2-1; 10 positions match TRBD2. With V trimmed by 8 bases and J by 5 bases, 9 bases remained unmatched. The CDR3 is 15 residues long. The CDR3 DNA sequence: TGTGCCAGCGGACAGAGCGGGAGGGCGAACAATGAGCAGTTCTTC. This codes for CASGQSGRANNEQFF.

The CDR3 DNA reads as TGCGCCAGCAGCCCAGGGACGCTTGGCGATGGCTACACCTTC. Translation gives CASSPGTLGDGYTF. The V and J genes are TRBV4-1 and TRBJ1-2, with D perhaps matching TRBD1 (5 bases). V gave up 4 bases and J gave up 6 bases, with 15 bases separating them. Germline CDR1 and CDR2: MGHRA and YSYEKL. The CDR3 contains 14 residues.

Ten or more counts support this clonotype. The chain is built from TRBV2 and TRBJ1-1; 8 positions match TRBD1. The CDR3 sequence is 16 residues long. Germline V gene lookup returns CDR1 SNHLY and CDR2 FYNNEI. The V gene end was trimmed by 5 bases and the J gene end by 5 bases; junction bases not matched to a gene: 13. CDR3 sequence reads: CASSRPLDRGGTEAFF. CDR3 DNA sequence: TGTGCCAGCAGTCGCCCCTTAGACAGGGGAGGGACTGAAGCTTTCTTT.

This clonotype was counted many times. The V gene is TRBV29-1, the J gene TRBJ2-5; the D gene is possibly TRBD1 (6 bases). Trimming removed 6 bases at V and 1 base at J, with 12 bases between. Germline CDR1 reads SQVTM; CDR2 reads ANQGSEA. The CDR3 has 13 residues. The CDR3 bases are TGCAGCGTGCCCCTCAGGGGCCAAGAGACCCAGTACTTC. Protein product: CSVPLRGQETQYF.